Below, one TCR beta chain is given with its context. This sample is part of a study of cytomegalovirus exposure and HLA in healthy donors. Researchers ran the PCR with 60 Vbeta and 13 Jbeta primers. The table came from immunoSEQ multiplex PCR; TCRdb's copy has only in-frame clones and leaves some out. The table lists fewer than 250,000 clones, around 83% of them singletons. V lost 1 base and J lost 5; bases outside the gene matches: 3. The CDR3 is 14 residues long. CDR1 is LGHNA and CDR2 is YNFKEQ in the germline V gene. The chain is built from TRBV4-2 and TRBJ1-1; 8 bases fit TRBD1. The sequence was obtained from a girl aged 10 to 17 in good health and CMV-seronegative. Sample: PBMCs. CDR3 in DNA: TGTGCCAGCAGCCAAGCAGGGGGCAGGACTGAAGCTTTCTTT. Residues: CASSQAGGRTEAFF.